The TCR beta chain described here comes from a study of T cell repertoires in cytomegalovirus infection. Study in general: Recently identified HLA-C-restricted CMV epitopes were used, and well-studied HLA-B-restricted CMV epitopes were used as well. Indications came from public TCR beta signatures; they pointed to CMV infection and to a matching HLA type.

Looked up from germline, CDR1 is LNHNV and CDR2 is YYDKDF (reference sequence). The V gene end was trimmed by 0 bases and the J gene end by 3 bases; junction bases not matched to a gene: 0. The CDR3 has 15 residues. One entry per CDR3 protein results from TCRdb running MiXCR on the reads. The sample carries 650,000 to 850,000 distinct CDR3 sequences, 25% to 35% recorded once. This clonotype showed up just a few times. Its antigen is currently unknown. The specimen comprised cultured CD8+ T cells from PBMCs, sampled from culture after CMV antigen stimulation. V is TRBV15 and J is TRBJ2-3, with 10 bases aligning to TRBD1. This receptor was obtained from a human donor in good health (CMV status not recorded). Some clones in this sample may be carry-over from other donors' samples. This CDR3 is CATSREDRGTDTQYF. In DNA form, the CDR3 reads TGTGCCACCAGCAGAGAGGACAGGGGGACAGATACGCAGTATTTT.